The 10 T cell receptor beta chains presented below share a single source sample, sequenced in a study of PD-1 blockade in classical Hodgkin lymphoma. Brentuximab vedotin exposure varied, and every patient relapsed after autologous stem cell transplantation. The assay was immunoSEQ multiplex PCR, and TCRdb's table has in-frame clones only and misses some. The data hold fewer than 45,000 clones, with over 60% observed a single time. The sample was peripheral blood mononuclear cells (PBMCs), taken at baseline. Receptors originate from a human donor with classical Hodgkin lymphoma.

The chain links TRBV6-1 to TRBJ1-1, with TRBD1 matching 11 bases. The CDR3 length is 14 residues. The J segment lost 4 bases and the V segment lost 7 bases, leaving 5 bases of the junction unmatched. The germline V gene has CDR1 MNHNS and CDR2 SASEGT. In DNA, the CDR3 is TGTGCCAGCATCGGACAGGGGGCGGTCACTGAAGCTTTCTTT. Its translation is CASIGQGAVTEAFF.

This clone was seen only a few times. V usage is TRBV5-6 and J usage is TRBJ1-2, with 7 bases fitting TRBD1. Germline V gene data show CDR1 as SGHDT and CDR2 as YYEEEE. J gave up 8 bases and V 2 bases, and 0 bases lay outside the gene matches. This CDR3 region has 11 residues. The CDR3 is CASSLQGGYTF. The CDR3 nucleotides read TGTGCCAGCAGCTTACAGGGGGGCTACACCTTC.

The V gene is TRBV6-1, the J gene TRBJ2-2, with TRBD2 identical over 7 bases. The CDR3 sequence is 14 residues long. Germline V gene lookup returns CDR1 MNHNS and CDR2 SASEGT. V was pared by 6 bases and J by 3 bases, with 4 bases of the junction left unmatched. The CDR3 loop reads CASRAGRDTGELFF. In nucleotides, the CDR3 is TGTGCCAGCAGGGCAGGGAGGGACACCGGGGAGCTGTTTTTT.

The CDR3 reads CASSWDYPAYEQYF. The CDR3 bases are TGTGCCAGTTCATGGGACTACCCCGCCTACGAGCAGTACTTC. The J gene is TRBJ2-7, the V gene TRBV19; 7 bases align to TRBD2. The CDR3 is 14 residues long. Germline V gives CDR1 LNHDA, CDR2 SQIVND (reference sequence). Losses at the gene ends were 8 bases for V and 2 bases for J; bases not matched to a gene: 9.

The chain carries TRBV2 and TRBJ2-7, with 13 bases that match TRBD2. The trim removed 6 bases at V and 5 bases at J, leaving 7 bases unmatched. The CDR3 covers 15 residues. Germline lookup yields CDR1 SNHLY and CDR2 FYNNEI. CDR3 DNA: TGTGCCAGCAGCCGGACTAGCGGGAGTTTACACGAGCAGTACTTC. Protein product: CASSRTSGSLHEQYF.

The chain joins TRBV28 to TRBJ1-3; TRBD1 matches 9 bases. This CDR3 region has 14 residues. V lost 6 bases to trimming and J lost 2 bases; unmatched junction nucleotides: 2. The germline gives CDR1 MDHEN, CDR2 SYDVKM. The CDR3 is CASRTGGAGNTIYF. CDR3 nucleotide sequence: TGTGCCAGCAGGACAGGGGGGGCTGGAAACACCATATATTTT.

The chain carries TRBV2 and TRBJ2-1; TRBD2 aligns across 9 bases. CDR3 size: 14 residues. The V segment lost 1 base and the J segment 13 bases; nucleotides outside the gene matches: 8. Looked up from germline, CDR1 is SNHLY and CDR2 is FYNNEI. Written as DNA, the CDR3 is TGTGCCAGCAGTGAAGAGGGCGGCGGGAGGGTCCAGTTCTTC. It encodes CASSEEGGGRVQFF.

V and J are TRBV6-6 and TRBJ2-5; D not resolved. Trimming took off 3 bases at V and 5 bases at J, with 10 bases between the two ends. In germline, CDR1 is MNHNY, CDR2 SVGAGI (reference sequence). The CDR3 spans 13 residues. In DNA form, the CDR3 reads TGTGCCAGCAGTTATGGAACTTCGGAGACCCAGTACTTC. Its translation is CASSYGTSETQYF.

The V gene is TRBV6-1, the J gene TRBJ2-5; no clear D. V lost 7 bases, J lost 5 bases, and 5 bases lay in between. The length of the CDR3 is 10 residues. The germline gives CDR1 MNHNS, CDR2 SASEGT. The CDR3 region has the DNA TGTGCCAGCAACCGGGAGACCCAGTACTTC. Translated: CASNRETQYF.

This chain links TRBV5-1 with TRBJ2-7, with TRBD2 matching 8 bases. The V gene's germline CDR1 is SGHRS and CDR2 YFSETQ. After removal of 0 bases from V and 1 base from J, the junction contained 6 bases not matched to a gene. This CDR3 comprises 16 residues. Here the CDR3 reads CASSLEGAGGSYEQYF. DNA of the CDR3: TGCGCCAGCAGCTTGGAAGGCGCGGGAGGATCCTACGAGCAGTACTTC. The full variable domain, completed using reference TRBV5-1 and TRBJ2-7, is KAGVTQTPRYLIKTRGQQVTLSCSPISGHRSVSWYQQTPGQGLQFLFEYFSETQRNKGNFPGRFSGRQFSNSRSEMNVSTLELGDSALYLCASSLEGAGGSYEQYFGPGTRLTVT.